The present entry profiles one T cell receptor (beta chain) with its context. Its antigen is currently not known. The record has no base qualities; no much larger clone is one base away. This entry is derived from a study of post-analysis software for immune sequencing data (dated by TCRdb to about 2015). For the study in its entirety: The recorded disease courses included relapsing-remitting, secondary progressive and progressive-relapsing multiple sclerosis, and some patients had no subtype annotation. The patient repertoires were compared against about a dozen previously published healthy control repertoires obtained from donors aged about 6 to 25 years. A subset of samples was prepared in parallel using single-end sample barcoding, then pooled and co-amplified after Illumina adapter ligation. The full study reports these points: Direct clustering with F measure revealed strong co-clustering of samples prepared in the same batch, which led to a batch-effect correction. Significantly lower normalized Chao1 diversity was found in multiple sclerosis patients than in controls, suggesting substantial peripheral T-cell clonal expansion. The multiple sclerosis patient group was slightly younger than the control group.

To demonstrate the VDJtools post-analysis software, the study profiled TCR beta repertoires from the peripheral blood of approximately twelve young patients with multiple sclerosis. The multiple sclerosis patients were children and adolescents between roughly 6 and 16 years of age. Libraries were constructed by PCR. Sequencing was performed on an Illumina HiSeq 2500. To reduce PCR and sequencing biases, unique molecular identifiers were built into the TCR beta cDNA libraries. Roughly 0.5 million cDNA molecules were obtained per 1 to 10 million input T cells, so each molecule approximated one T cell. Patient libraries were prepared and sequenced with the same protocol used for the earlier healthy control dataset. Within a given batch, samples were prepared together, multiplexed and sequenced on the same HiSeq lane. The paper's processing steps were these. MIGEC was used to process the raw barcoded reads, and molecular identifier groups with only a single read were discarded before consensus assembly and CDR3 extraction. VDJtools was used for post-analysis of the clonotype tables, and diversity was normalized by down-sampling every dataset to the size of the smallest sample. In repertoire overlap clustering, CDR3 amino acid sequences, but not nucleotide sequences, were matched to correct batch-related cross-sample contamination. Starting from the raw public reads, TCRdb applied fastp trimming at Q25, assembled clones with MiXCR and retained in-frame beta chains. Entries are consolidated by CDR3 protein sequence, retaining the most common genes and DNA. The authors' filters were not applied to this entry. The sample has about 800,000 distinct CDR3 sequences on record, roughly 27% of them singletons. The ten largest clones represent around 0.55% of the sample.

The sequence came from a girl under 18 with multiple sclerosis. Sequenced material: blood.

The sequenced DNA: TGTGCCAGCAGTCCTAGACAGTTCAATCAGCCCCAGCATTTT. The resulting protein is CASSPRQFNQPQHF. The rearranged segments are TRBV28 and TRBJ1-5, with TRBD1 perhaps the D gene, on 5 matching bases. The CDR3 covers 14 residues, taking in both the cysteine and the phenylalanine. Just the 42-base CDR3 DNA is kept, in frame starting at base 1. From the germline V gene, CDR1 is MDHEN and CDR2 is SYDVKM. The V and J ends are trimmed by 5 bases and 3 bases, leaving 11 bases between them.